This T cell receptor (beta chain) was retrieved from a study of human T cells and chemical hapten exposure. This clonotype has only a few counts. Time point given: patch test 3, about 24 weeks after DPC sensitization. Specified treatment: therapeutic diphenylcyclopropenone sensitization with weekly scalp DPC. Using its own MiXCR run on the RACE reads, TCRdb lists one record per CDR3 protein. The sample records just under 65,000 distinct CDR3 sequences, approximately 10% being singletons. V gave up 0 bases and J gave up 3 bases, with 10 bases separating them. The CDR3 runs to 15 residues. Germline V gene lookup returns CDR1 SGDLS and CDR2 YYNGEE.

This receptor was obtained from a woman in her thirties with alopecia areata. Some clones in this sample may be carry-over from other donors' samples. The chain employs TRBV9 and TRBJ2-1, with D possibly TRBD2 on 5 matching bases. Specimen: whole blood, collected in connection with sensitization to the hapten diphenylcyclopropenone (DPC). The CDR3 loop reads CASSVDSGHYNEQFF. The CDR3 nucleotides are TGTGCCAGCAGCGTAGACAGCGGCCACTACAATGAGCAGTTCTTC.